The 27 T cell receptor beta chains listed next were all sequenced from one sample in a study of CD8+ T cells in alopecia areata. Extracted RNA was reverse transcribed, and the resulting cDNA served as sequencing template. Some clones are missing from TCRdb's copy, which holds only in-frame ones; the method was immunoSEQ multiplex PCR. The sample consists of about 130,000 clones, roughly 54% of them appearing once. The starting material was CD4+ T cells sorted from blood, obtained at week 0. Receptor source: a human donor with alopecia areata.

The V call is TRBV9, the J call TRBJ1-1; D perhaps matches TRBD1 (5 bases). The length of the CDR3 is 14 residues. Between the trimmed V and J ends, which lost 2 bases and 1 base, there was a span of 9 bases. Germline V lookup: CDR1 SGDLS, CDR2 YYNGEE. This chain's CDR3 is CASSVQTGNTEAFF. The DNA of the CDR3 is TGTGCCAGCAGCGTCCAAACAGGGAACACTGAAGCTTTCTTT.

The chain has TRBV5-4 and TRBJ2-1, with 8 bases aligning to TRBD2. V was pared by 5 bases and J by 9 bases, with 13 bases of the junction left unmatched. CDR1 SGHNT and CDR2 YYREEE come from the germline V gene (reference sequence). The CDR3 totals 15 residues. The DNA of the CDR3 is TGTGCCAGCAGTTTAGGAACTAGCGGAGGACTTGAGCAGTTCTTC. Translation gives CASSLGTSGGLEQFF.

This chain uses TRBV28 with TRBJ2-5, with TRBD1 matching over 7 bases. Germline V gene data show CDR1 as MDHEN and CDR2 as SYDVKM. The CDR3 is 15 amino acids. Trimming at V came to 3 bases and at J to 0 bases, leaving 4 bases not matched to a gene. In DNA, the CDR3 is TGTGCCAGCAGTTTGGGGACAGCCTACCAAGAGACCCAGTACTTC. The encoded protein is CASSLGTAYQETQYF.

The rearrangement joins TRBV5-1 to TRBJ2-1; 13 positions agree with TRBD2. This CDR3 comprises 17 residues. The V segment lost 0 bases and the J segment 4 bases; nucleotides outside the gene matches: 4. Germline V gene lookup returns CDR1 SGHRS and CDR2 YFSETQ. The CDR3 is CASSLEGTSGTYNEQFF. The CDR3 nucleotides read TGCGCCAGCAGCTTGGAGGGGACTAGCGGGACGTACAATGAGCAGTTCTTC.

The V call is TRBV4-3, the J call TRBJ2-5, with D perhaps given as TRBD1 or TRBD2 (5 bases each). The CDR3 spans 16 residues. Trimming left V 0 bases short and J 5 bases short, with 16 bases between. Germline CDR1 reads LGHNA; CDR2 reads YSLEER. CDR3 sequence: CASSQDPSKGWETQYF. DNA of the CDR3: TGCGCCAGCAGCCAAGACCCTAGCAAGGGGTGGGAGACCCAGTACTTC.

The chain links TRBV13 to TRBJ2-5, with D possibly matching TRBD1 (6 bases). The V end was cut by 6 bases, the J end by 1 base, with 15 bases between. CDR1 and CDR2 (germline): PRHDT, FYEKMQ (reference sequence). This CDR3 spans 15 amino acids. CDR3 nucleotides: TGTGCCAGCAGAAGGGGGTCAAGCACCCAAGAGACCCAGTACTTC. It codes for CASRRGSSTQETQYF.

The chain joins TRBV30 to TRBJ1-5, with 8 bases that match TRBD1. There are 14 residues in the CDR3. V was pared by 7 bases and J by 5 bases, with 10 bases of the junction left unmatched. Germline CDR1 GTSNPN, CDR2 SVGIG (reference sequence). CDR3 sequence (DNA): TGTGCCTATCCGACAGGGGAGATAGATCAGCCCCAGCATTTT. Protein product: CAYPTGEIDQPQHF.

This chain joins TRBV13 and TRBJ2-5, with D perhaps assigned TRBD1 or TRBD2 (5 bases each). Looked up from germline, CDR1 is PRHDT and CDR2 is FYEKMQ (reference sequence). The V and J ends lost 6 bases and 4 bases respectively, with 12 bases between them. CDR3 length: 13 residues. The CDR3 reads CASSKVRGETQYF. CDR3 nucleotides: TGTGCCAGCAGTAAGGTGAGGGGAGAGACCCAGTACTTC.

V is TRBV19 and J is TRBJ2-4; 10 nucleotides line up with TRBD1. The germline gives CDR1 LNHDA, CDR2 SQIVND (reference sequence). Losses at the gene ends were 4 bases for V and 4 bases for J; bases not matched to a gene: 10. The CDR3 sequence is 17 residues long. The CDR3 region is CASSSVPGQGWKNIQYF. For the CDR3, the DNA is TGTGCCAGTAGTAGCGTTCCGGGACAGGGGTGGAAAAACATTCAGTACTTC.

A note on this clone: Different DNA sequences within this sample yield the same CDR3. The chain links TRBV19 to TRBJ2-1, with a tentative D call TRBD2 (6 bases). The CDR3 spans 12 residues. Germline V gives CDR1 LNHDA, CDR2 SQIVND (reference sequence). Trimming removed 9 bases at V and 6 bases at J, with 12 bases between. CDR3 amino acids: CASKGLLNEQFF. In DNA, the CDR3 is TGTGCCAGCAAGGGACTCCTCAATGAGCAGTTCTTC.

The CDR3 nucleotides read TGTGCCAGCAGTCCAAGCGGGGTACAAGAGACCCAGTACTTC. Translated, it gives CASSPSGVQETQYF. The chain couples TRBV7-7 to TRBJ2-5; TRBD2 aligns across 7 bases. CDR1 and CDR2 (germline): SSHAT, FNYEAQ (reference sequence). Trimming at V came to 6 bases and at J to 2 bases, leaving 6 bases not matched to a gene. The CDR3 is 14 amino acids.

This clone came up a few times. This chain links TRBV5-1 with TRBJ2-2, with 10 bases lining up with TRBD1. J lost 1 base, V lost 2 bases, and 2 bases had no gene match. Germline CDR1 is SGHRS and CDR2 is YFSETQ. CDR3 length equals 16 residues. This chain's CDR3 is CASSLRTGGNTGELFF. As DNA, the CDR3 is TGCGCCAGCAGCTTACGGACAGGGGGGAACACCGGGGAGCTGTTTTTT.

V gene TRBV5-4 combines with J gene TRBJ2-2; no clear D gene. The CDR3 runs 14 residues. CDR1 SGHNT and CDR2 YYREEE come from the germline V gene (reference sequence). V was pared by 2 bases and J by 1 base, with 6 bases between. CDR3 sequence: CASSLLQNTGELFF. CDR3 coding DNA: TGTGCCAGCAGCTTATTACAGAACACCGGGGAGCTGTTTTTT.

The chain carries TRBV5-1 and TRBJ1-3; TRBD1 is a possible D gene (5 bases). V was cut by 0 bases and J by 0 bases, with 10 bases left in between. The germline V gene has CDR1 SGHRS and CDR2 YFSETQ. The CDR3 runs 16 residues. The CDR3 bases are TGCGCCAGCAGCTTGGAGGGGCAGAGCTCTGGAAACACCATATATTTT. Protein sequence: CASSLEGQSSGNTIYF.

This chain uses TRBV29-1 with TRBJ1-1; no reliable D call. This CDR3 has 13 amino acids. The V gene lost 0 bases and the J gene lost 4 bases, with 9 bases spanning the gap. Germline V lookup: CDR1 SQVTM, CDR2 ANQGSEA. The chain's CDR3 is CSVEDLAGTEAFF. The CDR3 coding sequence is TGCAGCGTTGAAGATCTTGCGGGCACTGAAGCTTTCTTT. Filled out from reference TRBV29-1 and TRBJ1-1, the complete variable domain reads SAVISQKPSRDICQRGTSLTIQCQVDSQVTMMFWYRQQPGQSLTLIATANQGSEATYESGFVIDKFPISRPNLTFSTLTVSNMSPEDSSIYLCSVEDLAGTEAFFGQGTRLTVV.

This chain connects TRBV6-5 to TRBJ1-1; 7 positions agree with TRBD1. This CDR3 has 14 amino acids. Germline-derived CDR1 and CDR2 are MNHEY and SVGAGI. Losses at the gene ends were 6 bases for V and 1 base for J; bases not matched to a gene: 5. The DNA for the CDR3 is TGTGCCAGCAGCTCTACAGGGGCGAACACTGAAGCTTTCTTT. Protein sequence: CASSSTGANTEAFF.

The chain employs TRBV4-1 and TRBJ1-2; the match to TRBD1 covers 7 bases. Trimming took 2 bases from V and 0 from J; bases not matched to a gene: 9. The CDR3 has 17 residues. Germline V gene sequence: CDR1 MGHRA, CDR2 YSYEKL. The CDR3 sequence: CASSQLGQQLANYGYTF. CDR3 DNA: TGCGCCAGCAGCCAACTGGGACAGCAGTTAGCTAACTATGGCTACACCTTC.

Only a few counts were recorded for this clone. It is unclear where the CDR3 begins or ends on the DNA, so no DNA is shown, and the CDR3 is as TCRdb lists it. This chain joins TRBV5-1 and TRBJ1-3. Per germline, CDR1 SGHRS and CDR2 YFSETQ. The CDR3 is made up of 15 amino acids, end residues included. The CDR3 is CASSFGAGSGNTIYF.

This clone was observed a few times. The chain is built from TRBV19 and TRBJ2-5, with 10 positions matching TRBD2. The length of the CDR3 is 16 residues. V shed 7 bases and J 3 bases; nucleotides not matched to a gene: 11. Germline CDR1 is LNHDA and CDR2 is SQIVND (reference sequence). This CDR3 is CASKGRSGREEETQYF. The CDR3 DNA reads TGTGCCAGTAAGGGCCGGAGCGGGAGGGAGGAAGAGACCCAGTACTTC.

This clone was seen only a few times. The chain has TRBV5-4 and TRBJ1-4; no clear D gene. The CDR3 extends over 14 amino acids. CDR1 and CDR2 (germline): SGHNT, YYREEE (reference sequence). Trimming removed 4 bases from V and 2 bases from J, with 9 bases in between. CDR3 sequence reads: CASSPAGTNEKLFF. The DNA for the CDR3 is TGTGCCAGCAGCCCGGCGGGGACTAATGAAAAACTGTTTTTT. Using reference TRBV5-4 and TRBJ1-4 for the parts outside the CDR3, the full variable domain is ETGVTQSPTHLIKTRGQQVTLRCSSQSGHNTVSWYQQALGQGPQFIFQYYREEENGRGNFPPRFSGLQFPNYSSELNVNALELDDSALYLCASSPAGTNEKLFFGSGTQLSVL.

The V gene is TRBV6-9, the J gene TRBJ1-2; perhaps TRBD1 as D (5 bases). Germline-derived CDR1 and CDR2 are MNHGY and SVAAGI. The CDR3 covers 13 residues. Trimming removed 4 bases from V and 7 bases from J, with 13 bases in between. This CDR3 reads CASSLTGAGGYTF. CDR3 bases: TGTGCCAGCAGTTTAACCGGGGCAGGTGGCTACACCTTC.

V and J are TRBV4-2 and TRBJ2-5; TRBD2 matches at 7 bases. The V segment lost 0 bases and the J segment 4 bases; nucleotides outside the gene matches: 14. The CDR3 is made up of 18 amino acids. The germline gives CDR1 LGHNA, CDR2 YNFKEQ. The CDR3 protein is CASSQDKTSGGFGETQYF. CDR3 coding DNA: TGTGCCAGCAGCCAAGACAAAACTTCCGGGGGGTTCGGAGAGACCCAGTACTTC.

This clone has just a few counts. The chain joins TRBV7-2 to TRBJ2-2; 7 bases align to TRBD2. The CDR3 covers 19 residues. Per germline, CDR1 SGHTA and CDR2 FQGNSA. The junction had 16 bases not matched to a gene; V was cut back by 1 base and J by 5 bases. The CDR3 here is CASSLDPTGLDRFTGELFF. In DNA, the CDR3 is TGTGCCAGCAGCTTAGACCCAACAGGACTAGACCGTTTTACCGGGGAGCTGTTTTTT.

The genes are TRBV18 and TRBJ2-7; D perhaps matches TRBD1 (6 bases). V lost 2 bases and J lost 1, with 12 bases in between. The CDR3 is made up of 15 amino acids. From germline, CDR1 is KGHSH and CDR2 LQKENI. The CDR3 DNA is TGTGCCAGCTCACCAGGGTCAGGGGTGTCCTACGAGCAGTACTTC. Translation gives CASSPGSGVSYEQYF. The complete variable domain, with remaining parts taken from reference TRBV18 and TRBJ2-7, reads NAGVMQNPRHLVRRRGQEARLRCSPMKGHSHVYWYRQLPEEGLKFMVYLQKENIIDESGMPKERFSAEFPKEGPSILRIQQVVRGDSAAYFCASSPGSGVSYEQYFGPGTRLTVT.

This chain connects TRBV4-3 to TRBJ2-7; TRBD1 matches at 8 bases. V shed 0 bases, J shed 2 bases, and the junction held 3 bases outside the gene matches. Germline V gene lookup returns CDR1 LGHNA and CDR2 YSLEER. This CDR3 is built from 15 residues. The CDR3 protein is CASSQDRGRAYEQYF. The CDR3 DNA is TGCGCCAGCAGCCAAGACAGGGGGCGGGCCTACGAGCAGTACTTC.

This sequence joins TRBV5-4 and TRBJ1-4; tentative D call: TRBD1 (6 bases). V lost 0 bases, J lost 8 bases, and 11 bases lay in between. Germline-derived CDR1 and CDR2 are SGHNT and YYREEE (reference sequence). This CDR3 is 14 amino acids long. CDR3 sequence: CASSLGGRTEKLFF. The DNA for the CDR3 is TGTGCCAGCAGCTTGGGGGGGCGAACCGAAAAACTGTTTTTT.

The table lists this clone with a count of one. This CDR3 is also generated by other DNA sequences in the sample. The rearrangement links TRBV19 to TRBJ2-2; 7 positions agree with TRBD1. The CDR3 is made up of 14 amino acids. After removal of 1 base from V and 6 bases from J, the junction contained 2 bases not matched to a gene. The germline V gene encodes CDR1 LNHDA and CDR2 SQIVND (reference sequence). CDR3: CASSIGQGSGELFF. As DNA, the CDR3 is TGTGCCAGTAGTATAGGACAGGGATCCGGGGAGCTGTTTTTT. Using reference TRBV19 and TRBJ2-2 for the parts outside the CDR3, the full variable domain is DGGITQSPKYLFRKEGQNVTLSCEQNLNHDAMYWYRQDPGQGLRLIYYSQIVNDFQKGDIAEGYSVSREKKESFPLTVTSAQKNPTAFYLCASSIGQGSGELFFGEGSRLTVL.